These 25 T cell receptor beta chains came from one sample sequenced in a study of blood T cell repertoires in COVID-19. Using immunoSEQ multiplex PCR, the repertoire was profiled, and TCRdb retains in-frame clones only, with some absent. Of hundreds of thousands of clones listed, roughly 84% are singletons. Source material: peripheral blood. The receptor set was obtained from a woman of 80 years or more with active or convalescent COVID-19.

The chain couples TRBV11-3 to TRBJ2-7, with TRBD2 as a possible D gene (5 bases). The CDR3 is 12 residues long. CDR1 SGHNT and CDR2 YENEEA come from the germline V gene. V was clipped by 4 bases and J by 7 bases, with 11 bases between them. The CDR3 sequence: CASSSDYHEQYF. Written as DNA, the CDR3 is TGTGCCAGCAGCTCAGACTACCATGAGCAGTACTTC.

The J gene is TRBJ2-1, the V gene TRBV4-3; the D gene is possibly TRBD1 (6 bases). The length of the CDR3 is 14 residues. From germline, CDR1 is LGHNA and CDR2 YSLEER. Trimming left V 0 bases short and J 6 bases short, with 9 bases between. The CDR3 nucleotides are TGCGCCAGCAGCCAAGATAACAGGGCCAATGAGCAGTTCTTC. This encodes CASSQDNRANEQFF.

This chain links TRBV5-3 with TRBJ2-1, with a weak D call TRBD2 (6 bases). TRBV5-3 falls under the ORF class, with uncertain function. The CDR3 is made up of 13 amino acids. The ends were cut back, 4 bases at V and 8 bases at J, with 13 bases in the middle. This CDR3 is CARSPKIADEQFF. The DNA of the CDR3 is TGTGCCAGAAGCCCAAAGATAGCGGATGAGCAGTTCTTC.

The J gene is TRBJ1-2, the V gene TRBV2; the match to TRBD1 covers 11 bases. Trimming removed 7 bases from V and 6 bases from J; junction bases left unmatched: 7. Looked up from germline, CDR1 is SNHLY and CDR2 is FYNNEI. This CDR3 spans 14 amino acids. CDR3: CASNKDRGQDGYTF. CDR3 coding DNA: TGTGCCAGCAACAAGGACAGGGGGCAGGATGGCTACACCTTC.

This rearrangement joins TRBV4-3 to TRBJ2-3; no firm D call. This CDR3 spans 16 amino acids. The germline V and J ends were trimmed by 0 bases and 6 bases, with 16 bases remaining between them. Germline V gene lookup returns CDR1 LGHNA and CDR2 YSLEER. CDR3 sequence reads: CASSQDYGSSVDTQYF. In nucleotides, the CDR3 is TGCGCCAGCAGCCAAGATTACGGGTCCTCAGTGGATACGCAGTATTTT.

Only one count was recorded for this clone. The chain couples TRBV7-2 to TRBJ2-6; D may be TRBD2 (5 bases). There are 14 residues in the CDR3. Between the trimmed V and J ends, which lost 3 bases and 5 bases, there was a span of 8 bases. Germline loops: CDR1 SGHTA, CDR2 FQGNSA. CDR3 coding DNA: TGTGCCAGCAGCTTGGAGCGGTGGGCCAACGTCCTGACTTTC. Encoded protein: CASSLERWANVLTF.

The rearrangement joins TRBV6-2 or TRBV6-3 to TRBJ2-2; D is unresolved. This CDR3 contains 12 residues. Germline V gene sequence: CDR1 MNHEY, CDR2 SVGEGT. V gave up 3 bases and J gave up 13 bases, with 12 bases separating them. DNA for the CDR3: TGTGCCAGCAGTTATTCGCGATTAAGGCTGTTTTTT. Residues: CASSYSRLRLFF.

Details on this clone: The CDR3 does not close with the conserved phenylalanine or tryptophan, likely indicating a read error. The DNA is left out, because the CDR3 cannot be placed on it with certainty; the CDR3 is given as TCRdb lists it. The chain couples TRBV7-9 to TRBJ2-3; the table calls TRBD2, which could not be checked here. Per germline, CDR1 SEHNR and CDR2 FQNEAQ (reference sequence). Inclusive of both ends, the CDR3 amounts to 12 amino acids. The CDR3 region is CASSLALQELFL.

This sequence joins TRBV9 and TRBJ2-1; a weak D match, TRBD2 (5 bases). This CDR3 contains 19 residues. V was trimmed by 0 bases and J by 0 bases, leaving 19 bases between them. The germline gives CDR1 SGDLS, CDR2 YYNGEE. The CDR3 sequence is CASSVAGAVDASSYNEQFF. The CDR3 nucleotides are TGTGCCAGCAGCGTAGCTGGAGCGGTTGACGCGAGCTCCTACAATGAGCAGTTCTTC.

V gene TRBV7-2 combines with J gene TRBJ2-2, with 10 bases identical to TRBD2. CDR1 SGHTA and CDR2 FQGNSA come from the germline V gene. The CDR3 has 15 residues. Trimming cost V 5 bases and J 3 bases; bases outside gene matches: 3. The chain's CDR3 is CASSRSGRHTGELFF. For the CDR3, the DNA is TGTGCCAGCAGCCGTAGCGGGAGGCACACCGGGGAGCTGTTTTTT. Full variable domain (remainder filled in from reference TRBV7-2 and TRBJ2-2): GAGVSQSPSNKVTEKGKDVELRCDPISGHTALYWYRQSLGQGLEFLIYFQGNSAPDKSGLPSDRFSAERTGGSVSTLTIQRTQQEDSAVYLCASSRSGRHTGELFFGEGSRLTVL.

The chain is built from TRBV14 and TRBJ2-3; 14 bases agree with TRBD2. Germline CDR1 is SGHDN and CDR2 is FVKESK. The CDR3 loop spans 19 amino acids. The junction had 11 bases not matched to a gene; V was cut back by 3 bases and J by 3 bases. The CDR3 nucleotides read TGTGCCAGCAGCCACCTAACGGGACTAGCGGGAGCAGGGACAGATACGCAGTATTTT. Its translation is CASSHLTGLAGAGTDTQYF.

This rearrangement joins TRBV6-2 or TRBV6-3 to TRBJ1-2; tentatively, D is TRBD1 (5 bases). Germline V gene lookup returns CDR1 MNHEY and CDR2 SVGEGT. CDR3 length equals 15 residues. The ends were cut back, 3 bases at V and 8 bases at J, with 19 bases in the middle. CDR3 sequence: CASSYRQGGLDGYTF. The CDR3, as DNA: TGTGCCAGCAGTTATCGCCAGGGAGGTTTGGACGGCTACACCTTC.

The chain joins TRBV3-1 (or the pseudogene TRBV3-2) to TRBJ2-1; tentatively, D is TRBD1 (6 bases). The germline V and J ends were trimmed by 0 bases and 3 bases, with 9 bases remaining between them. Germline lookup yields CDR1 LGHDT and CDR2 YNNKEL (reference sequence). CDR3 length: 15 residues. CDR3 protein: CASSQDRTDYNEQFF. The CDR3 DNA reads TGTGCCAGCAGCCAAGATAGGACAGACTACAATGAGCAGTTCTTC.

This clone was seen repeatedly, ten times or more. This chain connects TRBV29-1 to TRBJ2-7, with 8 nucleotides matching TRBD1. V trimming: 5 bases; J trimming: 2 bases; junction bases outside the gene matches: 8. The CDR3 loop spans 14 amino acids. Per the germline V gene, CDR1 is SQVTM and CDR2 is ANQGSEA. The CDR3 coding sequence is TGCAGCGTTAGGGACAGGCTCTTTCCCTACGAGCAGTACTTC. Translation: CSVRDRLFPYEQYF.

CDR3 in amino acids: CASSSRQEMNTEAFF. The CDR3 coding sequence is TGTGCCAGCAGCTCCCGACAGGAAATGAACACTGAAGCTTTCTTT. The chain uses TRBV6-7 and TRBJ1-1; a weak D match, TRBD1 (6 bases). TRBV6-7 is treated as an ORF (open reading frame) with a function not yet certain. The germline V and J ends were trimmed by 6 bases and 0 bases, with 14 bases remaining between them. CDR3 length: 15 amino acids.

The chain couples TRBV7-8 to TRBJ2-4, with 10 bases that match TRBD1. Trimming at V came to 5 bases and at J to 9 bases, leaving 13 bases not matched to a gene. Germline V gives CDR1 SGHVS, CDR2 FQNEAQ. The length of the CDR3 is 16 residues. The CDR3 protein is CASSPRSRQGASIQYF. The CDR3 bases are TGTGCCAGCAGCCCACGGTCGCGACAGGGGGCAAGCATTCAGTACTTC.

The chain couples TRBV7-9 to TRBJ2-5; D possibly corresponds to TRBD1 (6 bases). V shed 4 bases and J shed 4 bases, with 16 bases lying between them. This CDR3 is built from 15 residues. CDR1 SEHNR and CDR2 FQNEAQ come from the germline V gene (reference sequence). CDR3 DNA: TGTGCCAGCAGCTCCCGGGACACCAAGGCAGAGACCCAGTACTTC. It encodes CASSSRDTKAETQYF.

The genes are TRBV6-4 and TRBJ1-6, with D unresolved. The V and J ends lost 2 bases and 5 bases respectively, with 4 bases between them. The CDR3 is 13 residues long. Per the germline V gene, CDR1 is MRHNA and CDR2 is SNTAGT. The CDR3: CASSDTNNSPLHF. CDR3 nucleotides: TGTGCCAGCAGTGACACAAATAATTCACCCCTCCACTTT.

This clone was picked up one time. V is TRBV5-4 and J is TRBJ2-7; D might be TRBD1 (6 bases). With 6 bases removed from V and 5 bases from J, the gap between germline ends came to 15 bases. CDR1 is SGHNT, CDR2 YYREEE, per germline (reference sequence). This CDR3 has 13 amino acids. CDR3 nucleotides: TGTGCCAGCAACCAACAGGGTTTCGACGAGCAGTACTTC. Translating gives CASNQQGFDEQYF.

This chain links TRBV29-1 with TRBJ2-7, with D perhaps matching TRBD1 (6 bases). The CDR3 sequence is 14 residues long. With 6 bases removed from V and 2 bases from J, the gap between germline ends came to 17 bases. From germline, CDR1 is SQVTM and CDR2 ANQGSEA. The CDR3 protein is CSVETPGDAYEQYF. For the CDR3, the DNA is TGCAGCGTCGAAACCCCAGGGGACGCCTACGAGCAGTACTTC.

This clone appeared once. The chain couples TRBV11-3 to TRBJ2-7, with TRBD1 matching over 8 bases. Germline V gene lookup returns CDR1 SGHNT and CDR2 YENEEA. There are 15 residues in the CDR3. V lost 0 bases and J lost 5; bases outside the gene matches: 6. The CDR3 spells CASSLDRGLSNEQYF. The CDR3 DNA is TGTGCCAGCAGCTTAGACAGGGGGCTTTCCAACGAGCAGTACTTC.

This clone was seen only a few times. The V gene is TRBV6-5, the J gene TRBJ1-4; D not resolved. The CDR3 has 14 residues. Trimming took off 0 bases at V and 12 bases at J, with 14 bases between the two ends. The germline CDR1 and CDR2 sequences are MNHEY and SVGAGI. For the CDR3, the DNA is TGTGCCAGCAGTTACTCTCCGACTGAGTTGGAACTGTTTTTT. Its protein is CASSYSPTELELFF.

The chain carries TRBV5-4 and TRBJ2-7; 11 bases match TRBD2. The CDR3 runs to 16 residues. V lost 4 bases and J lost 6; bases outside the gene matches: 12. The V gene's germline CDR1 is SGHNT and CDR2 YYREEE (reference sequence). This CDR3 is CASSEGLAGLPSEQYF. CDR3 bases: TGTGCCAGCAGCGAAGGACTAGCGGGTCTCCCTAGCGAGCAGTACTTC.

The chain links TRBV4-2 to TRBJ1-4; no clear D gene. Germline CDR1 reads LGHNA; CDR2 reads YNFKEQ. The CDR3 extends over 16 amino acids. V dropped 2 bases and J dropped 8 bases, with 18 bases sitting between them. CDR3: CASSQRPSRGSEKLFF. The CDR3, as DNA: TGTGCCAGCAGCCAACGCCCATCCCGAGGAAGCGAAAAACTGTTTTTT.

This clone was counted a single time. This chain uses TRBV28 with TRBJ1-5; 9 nucleotides agree with TRBD1. V was clipped by 2 bases and J by 3 bases; unmatched bases: 11. The CDR3 runs 18 residues. Germline V gene lookup returns CDR1 MDHEN and CDR2 SYDVKM. CDR3 nucleotides: TGTGCCAGCAGTTTAAAATTTCACGACAGGGGGATCAATCAGCCCCAGCATTTT. This codes for CASSLKFHDRGINQPQHF.